This note documents a single TCR beta chain sequence. Its antigen is unidentified. A junction end diverges from the germline sequence, so it may reflect a read error. This CDR3 is 14 amino acids long. CDR1 and CDR2 (germline): LNHNV, YYDKDF (reference sequence). TCRdb redid the calling of the reads with MiXCR, one entry per CDR3 protein. There are around 530,000 distinct CDR3 sequences in the sample; approximately 15% occur only once, and roughly a quarter lies in the top ten. The entry originates in a study of T cell repertoires in cytomegalovirus infection. Study details: Both CMV infection and a matching HLA type were indicated by public TCR beta signatures.

Study findings and constraints: Identification of carriers of CMV plus the relevant HLA was achieved through cumulative public TCR beta family frequency. The study found HLA-C-restricted CMV-specific TCR beta clonotypes dominating the ex vivo response.

Sample: CD8+ T cells from PBMCs. The TCR sequence derives from a human donor in good health (CMV status not recorded). Some clones in this sample may be carry-over from other donors' samples. This chain uses TRBV15 with TRBJ1-2, with D possibly being TRBD1 (5 bases). The DNA of the CDR3 is TGTGCCATCAGCAGAGATCGAGGGGATTATGGCTACACCTTC. It translates to CAISRDRGDYGYTF.